The T cell receptor beta chain described here comes from a study of cytomegalovirus exposure and HLA in healthy donors. Findings and limits, study-wide: Serostatus for CMV was the only available immune exposure information.

Both 60 Vbeta primers and 13 Jbeta primers went into the PCR. Profiling relied on immunoSEQ multiplex PCR, and the TCRdb table lists in-frame clones only, not all of them. The sample includes 110,000 to 150,000 clones, 70% of them seen just once. For this clone: Its antigen is undetermined.

Germline V gene data show CDR1 as MNHNS and CDR2 as SASEGT. V was pared by 2 bases and J by 2 bases, with 12 bases between. This CDR3 spans 15 amino acids. The chain links TRBV6-1 to TRBJ2-5, with unresolved D. The sequence derives from a woman in her fifties or sixties in good health and CMV-seropositive. The source material was PBMCs. The CDR3 loop reads CASSENFAAQETQYF. For the CDR3, the DNA is TGTGCCAGCAGTGAAAATTTTGCGGCTCAAGAGACCCAGTACTTC.